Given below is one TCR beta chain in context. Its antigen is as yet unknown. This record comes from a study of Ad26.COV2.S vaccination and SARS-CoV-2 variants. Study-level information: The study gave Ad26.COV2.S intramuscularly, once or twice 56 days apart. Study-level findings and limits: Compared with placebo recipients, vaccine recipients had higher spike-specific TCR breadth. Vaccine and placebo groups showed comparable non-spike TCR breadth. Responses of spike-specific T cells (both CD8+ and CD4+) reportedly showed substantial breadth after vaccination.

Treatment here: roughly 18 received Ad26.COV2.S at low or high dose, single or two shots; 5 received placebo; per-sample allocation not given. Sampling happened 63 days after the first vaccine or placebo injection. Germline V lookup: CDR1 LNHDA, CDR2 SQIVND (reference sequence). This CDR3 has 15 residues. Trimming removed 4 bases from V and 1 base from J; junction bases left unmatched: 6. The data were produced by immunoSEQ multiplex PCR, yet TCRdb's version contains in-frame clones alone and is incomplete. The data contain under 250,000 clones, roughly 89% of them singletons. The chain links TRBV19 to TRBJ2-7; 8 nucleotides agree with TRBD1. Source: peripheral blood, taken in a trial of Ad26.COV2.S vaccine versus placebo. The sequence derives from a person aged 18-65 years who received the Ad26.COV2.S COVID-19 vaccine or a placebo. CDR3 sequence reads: CASSRAGQESYEQYF. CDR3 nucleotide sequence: TGTGCCAGTAGTAGGGCGGGACAGGAATCCTACGAGCAGTACTTC. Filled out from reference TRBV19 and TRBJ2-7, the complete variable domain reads DGGITQSPKYLFRKEGQNVTLSCEQNLNHDAMYWYRQDPGQGLRLIYYSQIVNDFQKGDIAEGYSVSREKKESFPLTVTSAQKNPTAFYLCASSRAGQESYEQYFGPGTRLTVT.